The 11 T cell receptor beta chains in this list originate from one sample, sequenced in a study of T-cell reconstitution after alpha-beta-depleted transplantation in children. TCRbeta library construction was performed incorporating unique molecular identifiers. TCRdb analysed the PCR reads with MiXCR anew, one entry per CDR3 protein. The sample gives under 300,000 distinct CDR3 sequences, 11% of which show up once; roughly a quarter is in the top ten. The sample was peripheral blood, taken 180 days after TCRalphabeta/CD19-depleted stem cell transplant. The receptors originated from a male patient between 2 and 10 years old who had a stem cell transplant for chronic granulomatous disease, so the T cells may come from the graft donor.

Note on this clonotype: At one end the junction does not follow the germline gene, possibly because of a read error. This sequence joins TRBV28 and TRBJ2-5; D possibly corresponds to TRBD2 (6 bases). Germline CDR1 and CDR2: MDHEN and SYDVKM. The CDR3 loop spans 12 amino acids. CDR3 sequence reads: CAGGGSGETQSF. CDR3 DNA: TGTGCCGGCGGCGGGTCGGGGGAGACCCAGTCCTTC.

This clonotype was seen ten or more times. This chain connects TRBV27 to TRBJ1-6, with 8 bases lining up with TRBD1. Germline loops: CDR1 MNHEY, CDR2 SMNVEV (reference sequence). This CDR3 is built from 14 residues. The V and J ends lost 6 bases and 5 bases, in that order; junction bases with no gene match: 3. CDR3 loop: CASSPGQDNSPLHF. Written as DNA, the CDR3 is TGTGCCAGCAGCCCGGGACAGGATAATTCACCCCTCCACTTT.

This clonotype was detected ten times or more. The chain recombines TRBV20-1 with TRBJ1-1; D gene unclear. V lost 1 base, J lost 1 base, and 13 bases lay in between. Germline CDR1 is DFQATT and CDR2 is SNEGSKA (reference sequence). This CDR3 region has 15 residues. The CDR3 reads CSARGVGQSNTEAFF. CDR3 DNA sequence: TGCAGTGCTAGAGGGGTCGGGCAGTCGAACACTGAAGCTTTCTTT.

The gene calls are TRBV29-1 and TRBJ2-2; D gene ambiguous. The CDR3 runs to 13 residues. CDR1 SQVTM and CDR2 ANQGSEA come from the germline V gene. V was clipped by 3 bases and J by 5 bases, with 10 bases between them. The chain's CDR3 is CSVDLWGTGELFF. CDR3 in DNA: TGCAGCGTTGACCTTTGGGGTACCGGGGAGCTGTTTTTT.

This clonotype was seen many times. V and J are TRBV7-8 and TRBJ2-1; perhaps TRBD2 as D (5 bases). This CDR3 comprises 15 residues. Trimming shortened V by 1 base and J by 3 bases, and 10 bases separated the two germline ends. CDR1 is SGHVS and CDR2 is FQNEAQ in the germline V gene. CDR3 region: CASSLEEAGYNEQFF. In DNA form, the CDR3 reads TGTGCCAGCAGCTTAGAGGAGGCAGGCTACAATGAGCAGTTCTTC.

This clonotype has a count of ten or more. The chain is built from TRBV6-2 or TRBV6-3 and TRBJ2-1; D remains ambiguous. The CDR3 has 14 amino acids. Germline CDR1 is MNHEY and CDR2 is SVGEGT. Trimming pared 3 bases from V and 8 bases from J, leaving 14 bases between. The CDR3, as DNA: TGTGCCAGCAGTTATAGTATGGTTGCTCATGAGCAGTTCTTC. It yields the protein CASSYSMVAHEQFF.

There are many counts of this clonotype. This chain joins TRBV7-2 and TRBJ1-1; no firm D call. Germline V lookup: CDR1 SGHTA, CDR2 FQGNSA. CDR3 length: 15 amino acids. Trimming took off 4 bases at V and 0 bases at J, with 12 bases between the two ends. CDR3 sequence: CASSSSGQLNTEAFF. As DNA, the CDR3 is TGTGCCAGCAGCTCTAGTGGCCAGTTGAACACTGAAGCTTTCTTT.

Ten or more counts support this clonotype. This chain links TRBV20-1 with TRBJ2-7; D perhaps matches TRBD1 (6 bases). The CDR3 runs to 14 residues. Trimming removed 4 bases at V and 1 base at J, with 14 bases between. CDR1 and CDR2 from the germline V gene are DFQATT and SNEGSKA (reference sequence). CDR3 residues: CSANDRRPSYEQYF. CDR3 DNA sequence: TGCAGTGCTAACGACAGGAGGCCATCCTACGAGCAGTACTTC.

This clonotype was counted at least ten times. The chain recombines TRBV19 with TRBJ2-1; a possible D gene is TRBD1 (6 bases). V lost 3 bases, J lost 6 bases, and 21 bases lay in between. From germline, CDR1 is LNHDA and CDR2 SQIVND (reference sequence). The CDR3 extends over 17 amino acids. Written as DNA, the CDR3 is TGTGCCAGTAGTATTACGGGACACACACTAGGGCGCAATGAGCAGTTCTTC. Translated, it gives CASSITGHTLGRNEQFF. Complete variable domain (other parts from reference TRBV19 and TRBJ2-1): DGGITQSPKYLFRKEGQNVTLSCEQNLNHDAMYWYRQDPGQGLRLIYYSQIVNDFQKGDIAEGYSVSREKKESFPLTVTSAQKNPTAFYLCASSITGHTLGRNEQFFGPGTRLTVL.

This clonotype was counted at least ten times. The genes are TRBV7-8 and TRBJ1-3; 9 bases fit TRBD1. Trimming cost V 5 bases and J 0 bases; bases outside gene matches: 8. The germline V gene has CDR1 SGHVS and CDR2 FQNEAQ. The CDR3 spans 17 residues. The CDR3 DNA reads TGTGCCAGCAGCCCGGGACAGGGCAGGGTCTCTGGAAACACCATATATTTT. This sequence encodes CASSPGQGRVSGNTIYF.

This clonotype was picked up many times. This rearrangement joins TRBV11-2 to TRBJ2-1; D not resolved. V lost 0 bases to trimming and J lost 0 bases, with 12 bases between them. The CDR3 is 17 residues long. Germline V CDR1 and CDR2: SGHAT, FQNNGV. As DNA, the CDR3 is TGTGCCAGCAGCTTAGACAGGAAGCTCAGCTCCTACAATGAGCAGTTCTTC. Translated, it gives CASSLDRKLSSYNEQFF. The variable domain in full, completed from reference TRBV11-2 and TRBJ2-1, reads EAGVAQSPRYKIIEKRQSVAFWCNPISGHATLYWYQQILGQGPKLLIQFQNNGVVDDSQLPKDRFSAERLKGVDSTLKIQPAKLEDSAVYLCASSLDRKLSSYNEQFFGPGTRLTVL.